This T cell receptor (beta chain) was sequenced for a study of technical replicates of blood from a handful of donors. This table comes from immunoSEQ multiplex PCR, and its TCRdb copy is limited to in-frame clones, with some not included. The sample lists 85,000 to 100,000 clones; approximately 95% were seen once. Germline assignment: CDR1 MGHDK and CDR2 SYGVNS. The CDR3 covers 11 residues. V was clipped by 4 bases and J by 9 bases, with 10 bases between them. The receptor was derived from a human donor in good health. The chain employs TRBV25-1 and TRBJ2-7; D remains ambiguous. The sample taken for sequencing was T cells isolated from PBMCs. DNA for the CDR3: TGTGCCAGCAGTGGCTATAAGTGGCAGTACTTC. Amino acid sequence: CASSGYKWQYF.